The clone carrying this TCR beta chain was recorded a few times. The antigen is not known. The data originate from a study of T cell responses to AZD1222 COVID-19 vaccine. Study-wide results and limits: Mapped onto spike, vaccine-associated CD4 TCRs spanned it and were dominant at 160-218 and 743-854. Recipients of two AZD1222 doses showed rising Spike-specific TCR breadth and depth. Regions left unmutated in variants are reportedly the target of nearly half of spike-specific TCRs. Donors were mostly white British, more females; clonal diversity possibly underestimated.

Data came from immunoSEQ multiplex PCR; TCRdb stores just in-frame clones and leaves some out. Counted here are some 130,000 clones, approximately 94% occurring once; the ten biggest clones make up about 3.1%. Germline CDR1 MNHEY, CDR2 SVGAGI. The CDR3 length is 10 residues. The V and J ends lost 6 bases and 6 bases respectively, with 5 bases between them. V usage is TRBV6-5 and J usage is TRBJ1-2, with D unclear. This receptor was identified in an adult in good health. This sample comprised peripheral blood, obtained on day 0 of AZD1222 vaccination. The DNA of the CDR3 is TGTGCCAGCAGCTTCGATGGCTACACCTTC. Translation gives CASSFDGYTF.